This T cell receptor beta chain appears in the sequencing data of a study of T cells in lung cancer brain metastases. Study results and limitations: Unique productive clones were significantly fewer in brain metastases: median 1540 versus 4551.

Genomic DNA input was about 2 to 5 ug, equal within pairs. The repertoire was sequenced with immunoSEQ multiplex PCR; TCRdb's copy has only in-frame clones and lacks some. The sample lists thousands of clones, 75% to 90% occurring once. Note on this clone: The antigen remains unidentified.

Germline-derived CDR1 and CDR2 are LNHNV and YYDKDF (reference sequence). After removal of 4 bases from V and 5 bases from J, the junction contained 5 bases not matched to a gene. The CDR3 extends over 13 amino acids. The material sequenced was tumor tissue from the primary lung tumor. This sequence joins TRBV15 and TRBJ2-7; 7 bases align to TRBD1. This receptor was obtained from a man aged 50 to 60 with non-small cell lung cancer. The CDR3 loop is CATSTRQGHEQYF. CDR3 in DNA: TGTGCCACCAGCACCCGACAGGGCCACGAGCAGTACTTC.